The present T cell receptor beta chain was sequenced within a study of blood T cell repertoires in COVID-19. TCRdb's table, derived via immunoSEQ multiplex PCR, lists solely in-frame clones and lacks some. The repertoire holds around 80,000 clones, with 88% as singletons. This clone has a single count. The sequence was obtained from a human donor in a cohort sampled during active COVID-19. The sequenced sample was peripheral blood.

This CDR3 is CASSPQRGAGDNTQYF. CDR3 in DNA: TGTGCCAGCTCACCCCAAAGGGGCGCAGGGGACAATACGCAGTACTTC. This rearrangement joins TRBV18 to TRBJ2-7; possible D gene TRBD1, 6 bases. The CDR3 runs 16 residues. Germline V CDR1 and CDR2: KGHSH, LQKENI. V was pared by 3 bases and J by 9 bases, with 24 bases between.